This T cell receptor (beta chain) emerged from a study of blood T cell repertoires in COVID-19. As for the study in general: Researchers got acute and convalescent COVID-19 samples from the United States, Italy and Spain. The cDNA or gDNA used as material had been derived from T cells, B-cell-depleted T cells, or PBMCs.

Original handling: Estimated nucleated cell counts came from reference gene primer amplification. Some clones are missing from TCRdb's copy, which holds only in-frame ones; the method was immunoSEQ multiplex PCR. That table furnishes V, J and clone size, whereas the DNA furnished D and trimming. There are around 100,000 clones in the sample; roughly 84% occur only once, and roughly 2.1% lies in the top ten. V was pared by 1 base and J by 6 bases, with 12 bases of the junction left unmatched. The CDR3 extends over 16 amino acids. CDR1 and CDR2 (germline): SGHRS, YFSETQ. This clonotype originated in a man between 65 and 80 years old with active or convalescent COVID-19. Sequencing was done on a sample of peripheral blood. The chain recombines TRBV5-1 with TRBJ2-7, with TRBD2 matching over 8 bases. CDR3 DNA sequence: TGCGCCAGCAGCTTGACTCCTGTGCTAGCGGGTCTCGAGCAGTACTTC. Protein product: CASSLTPVLAGLEQYF.